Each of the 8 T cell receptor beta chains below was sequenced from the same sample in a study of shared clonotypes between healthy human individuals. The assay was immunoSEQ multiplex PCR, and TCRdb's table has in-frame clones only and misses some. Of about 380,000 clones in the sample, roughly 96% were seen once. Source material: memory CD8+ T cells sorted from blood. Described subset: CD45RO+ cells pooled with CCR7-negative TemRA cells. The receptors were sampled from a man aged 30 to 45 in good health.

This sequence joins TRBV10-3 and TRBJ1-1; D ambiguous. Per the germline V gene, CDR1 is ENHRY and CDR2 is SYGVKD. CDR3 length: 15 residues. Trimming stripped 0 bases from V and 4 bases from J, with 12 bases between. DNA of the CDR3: TGTGCCATCAGTGAGTCCGACGATCTGGCCACTGAAGCTTTCTTT. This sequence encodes CAISESDDLATEAFF.

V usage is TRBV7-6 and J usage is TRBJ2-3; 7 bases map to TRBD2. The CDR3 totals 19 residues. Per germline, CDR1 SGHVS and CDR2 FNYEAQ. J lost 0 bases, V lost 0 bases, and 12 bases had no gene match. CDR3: CASSLALRGREPSTDTQYF. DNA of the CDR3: TGTGCCAGCAGCTTAGCGCTAAGAGGGCGGGAGCCTAGCACAGATACGCAGTATTTT.

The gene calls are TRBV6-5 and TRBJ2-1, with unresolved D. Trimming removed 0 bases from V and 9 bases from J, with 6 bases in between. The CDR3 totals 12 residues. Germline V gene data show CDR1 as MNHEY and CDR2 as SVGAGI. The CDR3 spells CASSYSKGEQFF. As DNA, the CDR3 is TGTGCCAGCAGTTACTCTAAGGGTGAGCAGTTCTTC.

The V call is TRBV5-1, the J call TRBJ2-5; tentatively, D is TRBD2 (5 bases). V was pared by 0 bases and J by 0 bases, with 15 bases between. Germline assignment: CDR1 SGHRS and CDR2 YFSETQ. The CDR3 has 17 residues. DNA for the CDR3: TGCGCCAGCAGCTTGGATGGTAGCGAATTCAACCAAGAGACCCAGTACTTC. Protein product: CASSLDGSEFNQETQYF.

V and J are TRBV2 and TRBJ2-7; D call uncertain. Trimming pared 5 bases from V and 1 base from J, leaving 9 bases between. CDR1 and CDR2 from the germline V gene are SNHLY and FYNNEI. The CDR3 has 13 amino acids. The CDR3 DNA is TGTGCCAGCAGTTCACCACCTTCCTACGAGCAGTACTTC. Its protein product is CASSSPPSYEQYF.

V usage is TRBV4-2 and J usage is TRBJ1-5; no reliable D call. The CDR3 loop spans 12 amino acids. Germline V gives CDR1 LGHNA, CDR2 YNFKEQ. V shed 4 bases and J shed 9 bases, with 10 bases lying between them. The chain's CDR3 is CASSRGKGPQHF. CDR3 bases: TGTGCCAGCAGCCGAGGCAAGGGGCCCCAGCATTTT.

This CDR3 reads CASSLAQGAPYEQYF. The CDR3 region has the DNA TGTGCCAGCAGCTTGGCTCAGGGGGCTCCCTACGAGCAGTACTTC. The J gene is TRBJ2-7, the V gene TRBV5-8, with 8 bases aligning to TRBD1. The V and J ends lost 0 bases and 2 bases, in that order; junction bases with no gene match: 4. Germline assignment: CDR1 SGHTS and CDR2 YDEGEE. This CDR3 region has 15 residues.

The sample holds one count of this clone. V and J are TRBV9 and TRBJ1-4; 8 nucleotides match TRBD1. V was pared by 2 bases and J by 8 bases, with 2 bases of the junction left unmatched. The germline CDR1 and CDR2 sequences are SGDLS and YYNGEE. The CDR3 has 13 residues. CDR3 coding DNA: TGTGCCAGCAGCGTGACAGGGGAGGAAAAACTGTTTTTT. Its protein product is CASSVTGEEKLFF.